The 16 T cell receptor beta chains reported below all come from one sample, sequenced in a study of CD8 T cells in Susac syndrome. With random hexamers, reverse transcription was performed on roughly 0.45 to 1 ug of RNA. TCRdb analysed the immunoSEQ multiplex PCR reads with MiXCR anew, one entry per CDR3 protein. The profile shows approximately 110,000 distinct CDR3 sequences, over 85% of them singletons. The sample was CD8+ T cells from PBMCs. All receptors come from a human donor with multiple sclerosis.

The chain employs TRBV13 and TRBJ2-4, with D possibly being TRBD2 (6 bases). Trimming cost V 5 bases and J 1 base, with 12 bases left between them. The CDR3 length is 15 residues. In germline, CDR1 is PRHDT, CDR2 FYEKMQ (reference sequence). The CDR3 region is CASSPTGLAKNIQYF. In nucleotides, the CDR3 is TGTGCCAGCAGCCCAACGGGACTCGCCAAAAACATTCAGTACTTC.

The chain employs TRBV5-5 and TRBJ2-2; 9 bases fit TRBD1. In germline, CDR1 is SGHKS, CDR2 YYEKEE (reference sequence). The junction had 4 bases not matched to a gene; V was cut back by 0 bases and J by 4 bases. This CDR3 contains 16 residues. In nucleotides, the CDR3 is TGTGCCAGCAGCTTGGGGGACAGGGTTAGCACCGGGGAGCTGTTTTTT. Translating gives CASSLGDRVSTGELFF.

CDR3 region: CASSPLGGGGTEAFF. CDR3 DNA: TGTGCCAGTAGTCCCCTCGGAGGGGGCGGCACTGAAGCTTTCTTT. V is TRBV19 and J is TRBJ1-1; TRBD1 agrees at 7 bases. Germline-derived CDR1 and CDR2 are LNHDA and SQIVND (reference sequence). The V and J ends lost 5 bases and 4 bases, in that order; junction bases with no gene match: 10. This CDR3 is 15 amino acids long.

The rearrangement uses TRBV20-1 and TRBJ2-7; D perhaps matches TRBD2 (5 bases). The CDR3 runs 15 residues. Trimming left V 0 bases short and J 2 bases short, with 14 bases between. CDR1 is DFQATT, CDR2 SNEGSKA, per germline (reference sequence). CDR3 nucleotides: TGCAGTGCTAGAGATGAGGGCGGAGGAGCCTACGAGCAGTACGTC. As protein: CSARDEGGGAYEQYV.

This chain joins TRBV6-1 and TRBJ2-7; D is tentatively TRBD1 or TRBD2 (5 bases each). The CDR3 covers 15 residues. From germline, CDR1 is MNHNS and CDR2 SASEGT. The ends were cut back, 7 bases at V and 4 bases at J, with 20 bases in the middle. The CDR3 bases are TGTGCCAGCACCGAGGGACCACCCGAAGGATACGAGCAGTACGTC. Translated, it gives CASTEGPPEGYEQYV.

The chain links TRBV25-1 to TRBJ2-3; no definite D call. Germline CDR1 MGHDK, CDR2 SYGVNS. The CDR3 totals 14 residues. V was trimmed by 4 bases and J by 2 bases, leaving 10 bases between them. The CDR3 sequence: CASSAFSLTDTQYF. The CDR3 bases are TGTGCCAGCAGTGCCTTTTCTCTCACAGATACGCAGTATTTT.

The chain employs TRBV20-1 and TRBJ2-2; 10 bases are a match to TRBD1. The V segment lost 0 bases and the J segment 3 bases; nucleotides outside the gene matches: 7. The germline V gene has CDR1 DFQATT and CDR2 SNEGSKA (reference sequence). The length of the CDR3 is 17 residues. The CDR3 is CSARDLLTGGDTGELFF. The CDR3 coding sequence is TGCAGTGCTAGAGACCTACTGACAGGGGGCGACACCGGGGAGCTGTTTTTT.

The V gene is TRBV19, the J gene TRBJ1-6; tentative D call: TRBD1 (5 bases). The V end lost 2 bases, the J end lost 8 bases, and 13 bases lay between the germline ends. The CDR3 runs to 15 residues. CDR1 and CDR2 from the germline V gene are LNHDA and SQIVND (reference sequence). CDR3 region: CASSIRDSDYSPLHF. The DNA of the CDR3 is TGTGCCAGTAGTATACGGGACTCCGATTATTCACCCCTCCACTTT. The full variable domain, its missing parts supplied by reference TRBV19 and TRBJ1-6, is DGGITQSPKYLFRKEGQNVTLSCEQNLNHDAMYWYRQDPGQGLRLIYYSQIVNDFQKGDIAEGYSVSREKKESFPLTVTSAQKNPTAFYLCASSIRDSDYSPLHFGNGTRLTVT.

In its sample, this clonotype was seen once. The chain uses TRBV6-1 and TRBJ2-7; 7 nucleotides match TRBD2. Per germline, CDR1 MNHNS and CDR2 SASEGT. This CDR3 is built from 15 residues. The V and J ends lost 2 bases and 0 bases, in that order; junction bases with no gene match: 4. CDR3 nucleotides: TGTGCCAGCAGTGAAATGCGGGGGAGCTCCTACGAGCAGTACTTC. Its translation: CASSEMRGSSYEQYF.

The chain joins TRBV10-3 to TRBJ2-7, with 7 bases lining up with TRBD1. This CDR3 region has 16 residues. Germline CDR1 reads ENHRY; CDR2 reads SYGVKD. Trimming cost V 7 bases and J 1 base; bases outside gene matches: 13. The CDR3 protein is CAITSDGTVSSYEQYF. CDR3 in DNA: TGTGCCATCACCTCGGACGGGACAGTAAGTTCCTACGAGCAGTACTTC.

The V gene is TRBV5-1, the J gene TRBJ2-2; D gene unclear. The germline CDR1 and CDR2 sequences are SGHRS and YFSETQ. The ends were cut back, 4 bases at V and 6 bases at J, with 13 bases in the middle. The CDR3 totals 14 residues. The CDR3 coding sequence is TGCGCCAGCAGCCCCAATTGGGTCTCCGGGGAGCTGTTTTTT. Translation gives CASSPNWVSGELFF.

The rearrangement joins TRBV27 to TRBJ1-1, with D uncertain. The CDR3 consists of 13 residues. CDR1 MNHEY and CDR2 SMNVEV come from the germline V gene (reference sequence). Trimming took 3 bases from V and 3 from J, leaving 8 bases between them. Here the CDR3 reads CASSLGRHTEAFF. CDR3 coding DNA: TGTGCCAGCAGTTTGGGCAGGCACACTGAAGCTTTCTTT.

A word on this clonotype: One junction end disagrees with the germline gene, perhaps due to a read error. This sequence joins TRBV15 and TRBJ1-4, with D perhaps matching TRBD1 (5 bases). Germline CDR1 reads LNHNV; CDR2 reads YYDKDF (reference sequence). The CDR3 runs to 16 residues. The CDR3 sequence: CATSGDSPATNEKLFF. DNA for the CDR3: TGTGCCACCAGCGGAGACAGCCCCGCAACTAATGAAAAACTGTTTTTT.

CDR3 nucleotide sequence: TGTGCCAGCAGCGTAAAAGGGGACGGCAACTATGGCTACACCTTC. Its protein is CASSVKGDGNYGYTF. The rearrangement links TRBV9 to TRBJ1-2, with D possibly TRBD1 on 5 matching bases. The CDR3 is 15 residues long. CDR1 is SGDLS, CDR2 YYNGEE, per germline. Trimming removed 1 base at V and 2 bases at J, with 12 bases between. The whole variable domain, remainder taken from reference TRBV9 and TRBJ1-2, is DSGVTQTPKHLITATGQRVTLRCSPRSGDLSVYWYQQSLDQGLQFLIQYYNGEERAKGNILERFSAQQFPDLHSELNLSSLELGDSALYFCASSVKGDGNYGYTFGSGTRLTVV.

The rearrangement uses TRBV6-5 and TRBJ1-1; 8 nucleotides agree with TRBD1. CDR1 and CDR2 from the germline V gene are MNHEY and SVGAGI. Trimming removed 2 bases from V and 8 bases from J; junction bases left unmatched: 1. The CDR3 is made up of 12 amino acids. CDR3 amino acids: CASSYGQGEAFF. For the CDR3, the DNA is TGTGCCAGCAGTTACGGACAGGGAGAAGCTTTCTTT.

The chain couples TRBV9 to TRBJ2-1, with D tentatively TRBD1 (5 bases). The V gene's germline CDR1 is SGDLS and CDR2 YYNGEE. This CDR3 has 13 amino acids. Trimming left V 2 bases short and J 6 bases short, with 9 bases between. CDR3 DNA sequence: TGTGCCAGCAGCGTCCAGGGCATCAATGAGCAGTTCTTC. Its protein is CASSVQGINEQFF.